This entry describes one T cell receptor (beta chain). The antigen is not known. Germline assignment: CDR1 MGHDK and CDR2 SYGVNS. The ends were cut back, 1 base at V and 3 bases at J, with 7 bases in the middle. This CDR3 contains 14 residues. This entry belongs to a study of T-cell memory formation after mild COVID-19. Study overall: For the most part, TCR clusters were specific to one donor. Study results and caveats: Contracting CD4+ clones sat mainly in CM and EM; CD8+ in EMRA. Some responding clones appeared in pre-infection memory, suggesting cross-reactive memory joined. Unconfirmed was the SARS-CoV-2 specificity of second-wave clones that peaked on day 37.

TCRdb processed the 5' RACE reads anew with MiXCR; each CDR3 protein has one entry. Here the sample spans 350,000 to 450,000 distinct CDR3 sequences, about 19% being singletons. The chain carries TRBV25-1 and TRBJ1-5, with D unclear. This sequence was found in an adult woman who had mild COVID-19 (a few samples of this study predate the infection). Cell type and time point are not known. Source material: PBMCs or a T cell subset sorted from them (not recorded which). CDR3 in amino acids: CASSEWGNNQPQHF. The CDR3 DNA is TGTGCCAGCAGTGAATGGGGAAACAATCAGCCCCAGCATTTT.